This TCR beta chain was retrieved from a study of PD-1 blockade in classical Hodgkin lymphoma. This clone was seen a handful of times. Assay used: immunoSEQ multiplex PCR; TCRdb lists only in-frame clones, some missing. The repertoire includes over 25,000 clones, 72% of them detected once, and under 4.5% sits in the top ten. V was trimmed by 5 bases and J by 0 bases, leaving 13 bases between them. The CDR3 totals 15 residues. CDR1 and CDR2 from the germline V gene are SNHLY and FYNNEI. Time point indicated: cycle 4 day 1 (C4D1), after five to seven weeks of nivolumab. Relapse after autologous stem cell transplantation occurred in every patient, and brentuximab vedotin exposure varied.

This material consisted of peripheral blood mononuclear cells (PBMCs), taken before the fourth cycle of nivolumab. This chain joins TRBV2 and TRBJ1-1; no clear D gene. The source of this sequence is a human donor with classical Hodgkin lymphoma. The CDR3 loop reads CASSMEDEMNTEAFF. CDR3 sequence (DNA): TGTGCCAGCAGTATGGAGGACGAAATGAACACTGAAGCTTTCTTT.